This T cell receptor beta chain was documented in a study of blood T cell repertoires in COVID-19. Overall study context: COVID-19 samples, acute and convalescent, were from the United States, Italy and Spain. The analysed material was cDNA or gDNA that came from T cells, B-cell-depleted T cells, or PBMCs.

The CDR3 runs 14 residues. V was cut by 7 bases and J by 6 bases, with 21 bases left in between. CDR1 and CDR2 from the germline V gene are SQVTM and ANQGSEA. Original analysis: Amplification with reference gene primers provided the estimates of nucleated cell counts. This table comes from immunoSEQ multiplex PCR, and its TCRdb copy is limited to in-frame clones, with some not included. V, J and clone size reflect that table, while D and trimming were determined from the DNA. The repertoire consists of around 150,000 clones, with about 93% occurring once and the leading ten covering roughly 4.4%. The material sequenced was peripheral blood. The source is a woman aged 50 to 60 with acute or convalescent COVID-19. This chain joins TRBV29-1 and TRBJ1-1; D perhaps matches TRBD1 (6 bases). The CDR3 nucleotides read TGCAGCGGCCGAGGCACAGGGATGACCGCTGAAGCTTTCTTT. Translating it yields CSGRGTGMTAEAFF. The full variable domain, in which reference TRBV29-1 and TRBJ1-1 provide the parts outside the CDR3, is SAVISQKPSRDICQRGTSLTIQCQVDSQVTMMFWYRQQPGQSLTLIATANQGSEATYESGFVIDKFPISRPNLTFSTLTVSNMSPEDSSIYLCSGRGTGMTAEAFFGQGTRLTVV.